The sample holds a few counts of the clone carrying this TCR beta chain. These data come from a study of T-cell memory formation after mild COVID-19. This CDR3 has 13 amino acids. CDR1 is MNHEY and CDR2 is SMNVEV in the germline V gene (reference sequence). V lost 5 bases and J 10 bases, leaving 12 bases between the germline ends. TCRdb reprocessed the 5' RACE reads with MiXCR, giving one entry per CDR3 protein. The table shows 250,000 to 350,000 distinct CDR3 sequences, with about a sixth occurring only once. The chain uses TRBV27 and TRBJ1-6; the D is unclear. Specimen: PBMCs or a T cell subset sorted from them (not recorded which). This clonotype originated in a man aged 18 to 30 who had mild COVID-19 (a few samples of this study predate the infection). Cell type and time point are not known. CDR3 DNA: TGTGCCAGCAGTGACGGTGCGCCCTCACCCCTCCACTTT. Translating gives CASSDGAPSPLHF.